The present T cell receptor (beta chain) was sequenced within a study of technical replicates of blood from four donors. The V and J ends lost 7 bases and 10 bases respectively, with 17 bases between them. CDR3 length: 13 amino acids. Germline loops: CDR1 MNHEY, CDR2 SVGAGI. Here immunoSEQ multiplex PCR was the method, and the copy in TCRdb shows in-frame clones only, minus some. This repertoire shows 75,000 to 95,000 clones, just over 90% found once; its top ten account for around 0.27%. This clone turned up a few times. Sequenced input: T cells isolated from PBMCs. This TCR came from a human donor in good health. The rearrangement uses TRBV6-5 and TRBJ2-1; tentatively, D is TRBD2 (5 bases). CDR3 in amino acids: CASIKPGYGEQFF. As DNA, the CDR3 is TGTGCCAGCATTAAACCGGGGTACGGAGAGCAGTTCTTC.